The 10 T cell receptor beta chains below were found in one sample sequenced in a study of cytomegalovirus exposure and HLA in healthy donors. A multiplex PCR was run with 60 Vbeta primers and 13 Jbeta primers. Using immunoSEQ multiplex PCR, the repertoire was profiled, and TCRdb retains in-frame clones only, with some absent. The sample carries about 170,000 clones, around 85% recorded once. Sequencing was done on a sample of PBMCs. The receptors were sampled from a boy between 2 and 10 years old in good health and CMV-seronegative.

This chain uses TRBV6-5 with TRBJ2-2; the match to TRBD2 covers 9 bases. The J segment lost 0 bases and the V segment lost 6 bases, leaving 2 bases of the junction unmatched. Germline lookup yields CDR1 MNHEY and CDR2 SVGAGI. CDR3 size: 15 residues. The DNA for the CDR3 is TGTGCCAGCAGGATAGCGGGGGCGAACACCGGGGAGCTGTTTTTT. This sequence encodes CASRIAGANTGELFF.

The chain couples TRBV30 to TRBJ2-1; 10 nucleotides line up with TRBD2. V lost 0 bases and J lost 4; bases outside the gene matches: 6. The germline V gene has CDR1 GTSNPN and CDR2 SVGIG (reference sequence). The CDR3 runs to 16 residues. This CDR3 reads CAWSVPGTSAYNEQFF. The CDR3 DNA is TGTGCCTGGAGTGTACCCGGGACTAGCGCTTACAATGAGCAGTTCTTC.

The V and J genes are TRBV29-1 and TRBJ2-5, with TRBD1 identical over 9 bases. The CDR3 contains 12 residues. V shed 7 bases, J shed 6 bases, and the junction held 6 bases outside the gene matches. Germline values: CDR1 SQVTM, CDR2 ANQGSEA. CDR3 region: CSGRQGDQTQYF. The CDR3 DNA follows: TGCAGCGGCCGACAGGGGGACCAGACCCAGTACTTC.

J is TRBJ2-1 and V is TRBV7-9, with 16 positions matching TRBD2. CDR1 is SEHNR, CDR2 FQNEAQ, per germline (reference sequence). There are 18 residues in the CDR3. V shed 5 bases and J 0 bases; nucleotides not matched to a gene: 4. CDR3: CASSKGLAGGGSYNEQFF. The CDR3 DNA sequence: TGTGCCAGCAGCAAGGGACTAGCGGGAGGGGGCTCCTACAATGAGCAGTTCTTC.

Here the CDR3 reads CASSLRMTGGKETQYF. In DNA form, the CDR3 reads TGTGCCAGCAGTTTACGAATGACAGGGGGTAAAGAGACCCAGTACTTC. The V call is TRBV28, the J call TRBJ2-5; the match to TRBD1 covers 9 bases. The CDR3 length is 16 residues. Germline V lookup: CDR1 MDHEN, CDR2 SYDVKM. V dropped 2 bases and J dropped 3; count of bases not matched to a gene: 7. Based on the CDR3 plus reference TRBV28 and TRBJ2-5, the full variable domain is DVKVTQSSRYLVKRTGEKVFLECVQDMDHENMFWYRQDPGLGLRLIYFSYDVKMKEKGDIPEGYSVSREKKERFSLILESASTNQTSMYLCASSLRMTGGKETQYFGPGTRLLVL.

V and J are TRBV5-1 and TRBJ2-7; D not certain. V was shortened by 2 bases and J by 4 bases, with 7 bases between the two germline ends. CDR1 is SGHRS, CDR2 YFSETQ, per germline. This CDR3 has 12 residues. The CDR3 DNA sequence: TGCGCCAGCAGCTTTTCCGGTTACGAGCAGTACTTC. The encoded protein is CASSFSGYEQYF.

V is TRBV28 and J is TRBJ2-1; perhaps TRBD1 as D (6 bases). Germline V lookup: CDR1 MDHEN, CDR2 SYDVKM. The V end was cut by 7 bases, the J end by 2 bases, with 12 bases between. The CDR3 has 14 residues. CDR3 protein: CASTPGQPYNEQFF. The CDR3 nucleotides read TGTGCCAGCACCCCTGGACAGCCCTACAATGAGCAGTTCTTC. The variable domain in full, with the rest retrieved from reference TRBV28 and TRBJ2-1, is DVKVTQSSRYLVKRTGEKVFLECVQDMDHENMFWYRQDPGLGLRLIYFSYDVKMKEKGDIPEGYSVSREKKERFSLILESASTNQTSMYLCASTPGQPYNEQFFGPGTRLTVL.

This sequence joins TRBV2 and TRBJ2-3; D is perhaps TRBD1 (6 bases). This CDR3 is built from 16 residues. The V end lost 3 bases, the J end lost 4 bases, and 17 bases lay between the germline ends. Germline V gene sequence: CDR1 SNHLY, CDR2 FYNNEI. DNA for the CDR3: TGTGCCAGCAGTGACCTCCGGACAGAGAGGTCAGATACGCAGTATTTT. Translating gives CASSDLRTERSDTQYF.

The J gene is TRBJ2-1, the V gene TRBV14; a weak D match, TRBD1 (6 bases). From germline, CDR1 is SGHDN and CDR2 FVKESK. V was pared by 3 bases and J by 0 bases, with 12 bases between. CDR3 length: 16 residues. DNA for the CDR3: TGTGCCAGCAGCCAGTTGCAGGGGAGCTCCTACAATGAGCAGTTCTTC. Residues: CASSQLQGSSYNEQFF.

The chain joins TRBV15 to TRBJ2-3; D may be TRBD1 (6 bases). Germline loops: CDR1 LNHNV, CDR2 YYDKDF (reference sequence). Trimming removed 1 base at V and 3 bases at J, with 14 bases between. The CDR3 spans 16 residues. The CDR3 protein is CATSRGARGATDTQYF. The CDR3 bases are TGTGCCACCAGCAGAGGTGCCAGGGGCGCAACAGATACGCAGTATTTT.